One and the same sample provided the 12 T cell receptor beta chains below, sequenced in a study of Tregs in tolerant kidney transplant recipients. TCRdb's table, derived via immunoSEQ multiplex PCR, lists solely in-frame clones and lacks some. The sample holds under 300,000 clones, 80% to 85% seen once. Material for sequencing was CD4+ T cells from blood. Receptors were obtained from a human donor in good health.

The chain carries TRBV30 and TRBJ1-1; the D is unclear. CDR1 is GTSNPN and CDR2 is SVGIG in the germline V gene (reference sequence). The CDR3 sequence is 12 residues long. Trimming stripped 5 bases from V and 0 bases from J, with 7 bases between. In DNA, the CDR3 is TGTGCCTGGGGGAAAATGAACACTGAAGCTTTCTTT. It encodes CAWGKMNTEAFF.

This rearrangement joins TRBV11-2 to TRBJ2-2, with D unclear. With 5 bases removed from V and 4 bases from J, the gap between germline ends came to 20 bases. CDR3 length: 17 residues. CDR1 is SGHAT, CDR2 FQNNGV, per germline. The CDR3 is CASSDSHFRSGTGELFF. The CDR3 coding sequence is TGTGCCAGCAGCGATTCCCACTTCAGGTCTGGCACCGGGGAGCTGTTTTTT.

CDR3 residues: CATSRLLDSTYEQYF. As DNA, the CDR3 is TGTGCCACCAGCAGACTCCTTGACAGCACCTACGAGCAGTACTTC. The chain recombines TRBV15 with TRBJ2-7; D is possibly TRBD1 (5 bases). CDR3 length: 15 residues. V was shortened by 2 bases and J by 2 bases, with 13 bases between the two germline ends. The germline V gene encodes CDR1 LNHNV and CDR2 YYDKDF (reference sequence).

Only a few counts were recorded for this clone. The CDR3 loop is CASSPGTGHNQPQHF. CDR3 nucleotide sequence: TGTGCCAGCAGTCCGGGGACAGGGCACAATCAGCCCCAGCATTTT. The rearrangement joins TRBV2 to TRBJ1-5; 9 nucleotides match TRBD1. The length of the CDR3 is 15 residues. CDR1 is SNHLY, CDR2 FYNNEI, per germline. Trimming took 5 bases from V and 3 from J; bases not matched to a gene: 5.

The chain links TRBV4-1 to TRBJ2-3; D unclear. Germline V gene sequence: CDR1 MGHRA, CDR2 YSYEKL. There are 15 residues in the CDR3. Trimming pared 4 bases from V and 0 bases from J, leaving 11 bases between. The DNA of the CDR3 is TGCGCCAGCAGCCTCCTCTCCGGCAGCACAGATACGCAGTATTTT. The encoded protein is CASSLLSGSTDTQYF.

This clone turned up a few times. The J gene is TRBJ1-2, the V gene TRBV5-8, with D perhaps TRBD1 (5 bases). CDR3 size: 14 residues. Germline V lookup: CDR1 SGHTS, CDR2 YDEGEE. V lost 1 base and J 8 bases, leaving 15 bases between the germline ends. The DNA for the CDR3 is TGTGCCAGCAGCTTGAGGCAGGGCCCCAAAGGCTACACCTTC. Translation: CASSLRQGPKGYTF.

This clone has more than one count but fewer than ten. The chain links TRBV6-1 to TRBJ1-1; the match to TRBD1 covers 8 bases. Trimming took 7 bases from V and 8 from J; bases not matched to a gene: 12. This CDR3 is 14 amino acids long. The V gene's germline CDR1 is MNHNS and CDR2 SASEGT. The CDR3 is CASNNGQGGREAFF. For the CDR3, the DNA is TGTGCCAGCAACAATGGACAGGGAGGAAGAGAAGCTTTCTTT.

V and J are TRBV25-1 and TRBJ2-1; D is unclear. V was pared by 9 bases and J by 4 bases, with 16 bases between. Germline assignment: CDR1 MGHDK and CDR2 SYGVNS. This CDR3 region has 14 residues. The CDR3 reads CASTGPLQYNEQFF. The CDR3 DNA reads TGTGCCAGTACCGGCCCTCTACAATACAATGAGCAGTTCTTC. The complete variable domain, with remaining parts taken from reference TRBV25-1 and TRBJ2-1, reads EADIYQTPRYLVIGTGKKITLECSQTMGHDKMYWYQQDPGMELHLIHYSYGVNSTEKGDLSSESTVSRIRTEHFPLTLESARPSHTSQYLCASTGPLQYNEQFFGPGTRLTVL.

This clone was seen a handful of times. The V call is TRBV5-4, the J call TRBJ2-5; the match to TRBD2 covers 11 bases. J gave up 1 base and V 4 bases, and 6 bases lay outside the gene matches. CDR3 length: 16 amino acids. Germline loops: CDR1 SGHNT, CDR2 YYREEE (reference sequence). CDR3 DNA: TGTGCCAGCAGCACTAGCGGGAGAGGGGGCCAAGAGACCCAGTACTTC. Protein: CASSTSGRGGQETQYF.

The chain employs TRBV19 and TRBJ1-5; no reliable D call. The CDR3 sequence is 12 residues long. V was pared by 7 bases and J by 2 bases, with 6 bases between. The germline V gene has CDR1 LNHDA and CDR2 SQIVND (reference sequence). The chain's CDR3 is CASTGGNQPQHF. CDR3 sequence (DNA): TGTGCCAGTACGGGCGGCAATCAGCCCCAGCATTTT.

This clone has just one count. The chain combines TRBV5-5 with TRBJ2-1, with D unresolved. The CDR3 has 15 amino acids. Germline loops: CDR1 SGHKS, CDR2 YYEKEE (reference sequence). V was shortened by 1 base and J by 0 bases, with 8 bases between the two germline ends. This CDR3 is CASSLILSSYNEQFF. The CDR3 coding sequence is TGTGCCAGCAGCTTGATTCTGAGCTCCTACAATGAGCAGTTCTTC.

Comments on this clone: Other DNA sequences in the same sample also yield this CDR3. The rearrangement uses TRBV29-1 and TRBJ2-5, with 8 bases lining up with TRBD1. This CDR3 contains 13 residues. Trimming cost V 4 bases and J 5 bases; bases outside gene matches: 6. Germline CDR1 and CDR2: SQVTM and ANQGSEA. In DNA form, the CDR3 reads TGCAGCGTTGCTCAGGGGGCACAGGAGACCCAGTACTTC. Translation: CSVAQGAQETQYF.